The source of this T cell receptor beta chain is a study of glioma-infiltrating T cells. Amplification of TCR alpha and beta CDR3 regions from RNA used iRepertoire nested multiplex PCR. TCRdb called the multiplex PCR reads again in MiXCR, with one record for every CDR3 protein. The sample has tens of thousands of distinct CDR3 sequences; 35% to 50% are singletons. The CDR3 sequence is 16 residues long. V lost 2 bases to trimming and J lost 4 bases, with 17 bases between them. Germline loops: CDR1 LNHNV, CDR2 YYDKDF (reference sequence). Sequenced sample: glioma tissue, nonneoplastic brain tissue, or PBMCs (not recorded which). This rearrangement joins TRBV15 to TRBJ1-1; possibly TRBD1 for D (6 bases). This clonotype originated in a human donor with low-grade glioma or glioblastoma, undergoing nonglioma brain surgery, or in good health (not recorded which). The CDR3 region is CATSRNGGAGVTEAFF. The CDR3 DNA follows: TGTGCCACCAGCAGAAACGGGGGGGCCGGGGTCACTGAAGCTTTCTTT.